The 2 T cell receptor beta chains below all came from one sample that was sequenced in a study of cytomegalovirus exposure and HLA in healthy donors. The PCR had 60 Vbeta and 13 Jbeta primers. This table comes from immunoSEQ multiplex PCR, and its TCRdb copy is limited to in-frame clones, with some not included. The repertoire has around 200,000 clones, 79% of them found once; the top ten carry 1.6%. Sequences were obtained from PBMCs. The receptors shown here come from a woman in her late teens or twenties in good health and CMV-seronegative.

This clone was observed a single time. This sequence joins TRBV2 and TRBJ1-1; TRBD1 matches at 10 bases. Germline V gives CDR1 SNHLY, CDR2 FYNNEI. The CDR3 consists of 20 residues. Unmatched junction bases numbered 16, after V lost 3 bases and J lost 0 bases. This CDR3 reads CASSDGTGVWISGMNTEAFF. In DNA form, the CDR3 reads TGTGCCAGCAGTGACGGGACAGGGGTTTGGATTAGCGGAATGAACACTGAAGCTTTCTTT. The variable domain in full, completed from reference TRBV2 and TRBJ1-1, reads EPEVTQTPSHQVTQMGQEVILRCVPISNHLYFYWYRQILGQKVEFLVSFYNNEISEKSEIFDDQFSVERPDGSNFTLKIRSTKLEDSAMYFCASSDGTGVWISGMNTEAFFGQGTRLTVV.

The chain links TRBV6-1 to TRBJ2-2; 7 nucleotides line up with TRBD1. V lost 4 bases and J lost 0; bases outside the gene matches: 8. This CDR3 has 17 residues. Looked up from germline, CDR1 is MNHNS and CDR2 is SASEGT. Written as DNA, the CDR3 is TGTGCCAGCAGTGGGTCCACAAGGGGGCCGAACACCGGGGAGCTGTTTTTT. Protein product: CASSGSTRGPNTGELFF.